This TCR beta chain was profiled in a study of regulatory T cells in long-lasting Graves disease. This clonotype was recorded at least ten times. Time point here: newly diagnosed GD, antithyroid drugs for less than 3 months. The TCR library was made from RNA that had been extracted from PBMCs in TRIzol. The guidelines of the American Thyroid Association were the basis for diagnosing Graves' disease. Construction of TCR beta libraries relied on iRepertoire HTBI primers and on Arm-PCR targeting CDR3 regions. From the multiplex PCR reads, TCRdb called clonotypes with MiXCR, one entry per CDR3 protein. The data show 510,000 or so distinct CDR3 sequences, around 12% seen once. This CDR3 spans 15 amino acids. V gave up 6 bases and J gave up 7 bases, with 16 bases separating them. These same records also appear under a second study, on T cells in Graves' hyperthyroidism and ophthalmopathy. That study reports: The primer set for the first-round RT-PCR of the TCR CDR3 was HTBI. Appearing also in blood were most of the thyroid clonotypes expanded above 0.001.

The specimen comprised peripheral blood mononuclear cells (PBMCs), sampled at new diagnosis, from a patient treated with antithyroid drugs. The sequence was collected from a woman aged 25 to 45 with Graves disease. The gene calls are TRBV12-3 or TRBV12-4 and TRBJ1-6; D is undetermined. CDR3 bases: TGTGCCAGCAGCCGATCGGACCGACCGAATTCACCCCTCCACTTT. Its translation is CASSRSDRPNSPLHF.